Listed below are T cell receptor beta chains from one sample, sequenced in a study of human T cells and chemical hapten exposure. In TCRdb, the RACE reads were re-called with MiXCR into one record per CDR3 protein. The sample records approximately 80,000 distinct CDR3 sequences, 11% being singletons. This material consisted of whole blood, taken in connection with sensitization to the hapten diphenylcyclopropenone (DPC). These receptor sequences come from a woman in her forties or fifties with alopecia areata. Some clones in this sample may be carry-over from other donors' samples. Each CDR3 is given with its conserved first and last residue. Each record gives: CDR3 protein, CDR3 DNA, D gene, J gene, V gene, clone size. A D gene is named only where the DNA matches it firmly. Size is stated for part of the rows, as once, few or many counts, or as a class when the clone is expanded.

CDR3aa: CASREGGMEFF; CDR3nt: TGTGCCAGCAGGGAGGGGGGCATGGAGTTCTTC; d_gene: .; j_gene: TRBJ2-1; v_gene: TRBV27; abundance: many
CDR3aa: CASSQEGREGARNQPQHF; CDR3nt: TGCGCCAGCAGCCAAGAAGGGCGGGAGGGAGCTCGCAATCAGCCCCAGCATTTT; d_gene: .; j_gene: TRBJ1-5; v_gene: TRBV4-1; abundance: few
CDR3aa: CASSSTGFPSGNTIYF; CDR3nt: TGTGCCAGCAGTTCCACAGGGTTCCCCTCTGGAAACACCATATATTTT; d_gene: .; j_gene: TRBJ1-3; v_gene: TRBV12-3/TRBV12-4; abundance: .
CDR3aa: CASSTRDRGSDTEAFF; CDR3nt: TGTGCCAGTAGTACCCGGGACAGGGGGTCAGACACTGAAGCTTTCTTT; d_gene: TRBD1; j_gene: TRBJ1-1; v_gene: TRBV19; abundance: .
CDR3aa: CASNIGTGNPKFF; CDR3nt: TGTGCCAGCAATATCGGGACAGGGAACCCCAAGTTCTTC; d_gene: TRBD1; j_gene: TRBJ2-1; v_gene: TRBV12-3/TRBV12-4; abundance: few
CDR3aa: CASGRTASSYEQYF; CDR3nt: TGTGCCAGCGGCCGGACGGCGAGCTCCTACGAGCAGTACTTC; d_gene: .; j_gene: TRBJ2-7; v_gene: TRBV7-8; abundance: .
CDR3aa: CASSLRAGDGEQYF; CDR3nt: TGCGCCAGCAGCTTGCGCGCTGGGGACGGCGAGCAGTACTTC; d_gene: .; j_gene: TRBJ2-7; v_gene: TRBV5-1; abundance: many
CDR3aa: CASRLAVAYNEQFF; CDR3nt: TGTGCCAGTAGACTAGCGGTAGCCTACAATGAGCAGTTCTTC; d_gene: TRBD2; j_gene: TRBJ2-1; v_gene: TRBV19; abundance: few
CDR3aa: CASSLTGTGNHEQYF; CDR3nt: TGTGCCAGCAGTCTGACCGGGACAGGTAACCACGAGCAGTACTTC; d_gene: TRBD1; j_gene: TRBJ2-7; v_gene: TRBV28; abundance: many
CDR3aa: CASSPLPGQGYLHF; CDR3nt: TGTGCCAGCAGCCCACTTCCGGGACAGGGCTACCTCCACTTT; d_gene: TRBD1; j_gene: TRBJ1-6; v_gene: TRBV4-2; abundance: many
CDR3aa: CASRPGQAYGYTF; CDR3nt: TGCGCCAGCAGACCGGGACAGGCGTATGGCTACACCTTC; d_gene: TRBD1; j_gene: TRBJ1-2; v_gene: TRBV10-2; abundance: many
CDR3aa: CSAEGVGLNQPQHF; CDR3nt: TGCAGTGCCGAAGGGGTTGGCCTCAATCAGCCCCAGCATTTT; d_gene: .; j_gene: TRBJ1-5; v_gene: TRBV20-1; abundance: .
CDR3aa: CASTKGSGANVLTF; CDR3nt: TGTGCCAGCACTAAGGGTTCTGGGGCCAACGTCCTGACTTTC; d_gene: .; j_gene: TRBJ2-6; v_gene: TRBV28; abundance: .
CDR3aa: CASSLQTLNTEAFF; CDR3nt: TGCGCCAGCAGCTTGCAGACACTGAACACTGAAGCTTTCTTT; d_gene: .; j_gene: TRBJ1-1; v_gene: TRBV5-1; abundance: .
CDR3aa: CASSGTDLSSENTIYF; CDR3nt: TGTGCCAGCAGTGGGACAGATTTAAGCTCTGAAAACACCATATATTTT; d_gene: TRBD1; j_gene: TRBJ1-3; v_gene: TRBV28; abundance: many
CDR3aa: CSASRTGFQETQYF; CDR3nt: TGCAGTGCCTCACGCACAGGGTTCCAAGAGACCCAGTACTTC; d_gene: .; j_gene: TRBJ2-5; v_gene: TRBV20-1; abundance: few
CDR3aa: CASSEAQSETYGYTF; CDR3nt: TGTGCCAGCAGTGAAGCGCAGTCGGAAACCTATGGCTACACCTTC; d_gene: .; j_gene: TRBJ1-2; v_gene: TRBV6-1; abundance: many
CDR3aa: CASSQVSPPYEQYF; CDR3nt: TGCGCCAGCAGCCAAGTTTCTCCCCCCTACGAGCAGTACTTC; d_gene: .; j_gene: TRBJ2-7; v_gene: TRBV4-1; abundance: .
CDR3aa: CASSLVESTGELFF; CDR3nt: TGCGCCAGCAGCTTGGTAGAGTCCACCGGGGAGCTGTTTTTT; d_gene: .; j_gene: TRBJ2-2; v_gene: TRBV5-1; abundance: .
CDR3aa: CASSSGQGSHQPQHF; CDR3nt: TGTGCCAGCAGCTCAGGACAGGGGAGCCATCAGCCCCAGCATTTT; d_gene: TRBD1; j_gene: TRBJ1-5; v_gene: TRBV7-2; abundance: .
CDR3aa: CASSGTSGSSEQFF; CDR3nt: TGCGCCAGCAGCGGGACTAGCGGGAGTTCGGAGCAGTTCTTC; d_gene: TRBD2; j_gene: TRBJ2-1; v_gene: TRBV5-1; abundance: many
CDR3aa: CSLGGVGTDTQYF; CDR3nt: TGCAGCCTGGGAGGGGTAGGCACAGATACGCAGTATTTT; d_gene: TRBD2; j_gene: TRBJ2-3; v_gene: TRBV29-1; abundance: few
CDR3aa: CASSLVGPYEQYF; CDR3nt: TGTGCCAGCAGCTTGGTGGGGCCCTACGAGCAGTACTTC; d_gene: .; j_gene: TRBJ2-7; v_gene: TRBV5-6; abundance: many
CDR3aa: CASSQGLAGGLAKNIQYF; CDR3nt: TGTGCCAGCAGCCAAGGACTAGCGGGCGGTCTAGCCAAAAACATTCAGTACTTC; d_gene: TRBD2; j_gene: TRBJ2-4; v_gene: TRBV3-1; abundance: few
CDR3aa: CASSLFGLAGAYEQYF; CDR3nt: TGTGCCAGCAGTTTATTTGGGCTAGCGGGAGCCTACGAGCAGTACTTC; d_gene: TRBD2; j_gene: TRBJ2-7; v_gene: TRBV28; abundance: many
CDR3aa: CASSPASGAGGYEQYF; CDR3nt: TGTGCCAGCAGCCCAGCCTCGGGGGCGGGGGGCTACGAGCAGTACTTC; d_gene: TRBD2; j_gene: TRBJ2-7; v_gene: TRBV7-2; abundance: many
CDR3aa: CTSSLTGNQPQHF; CDR3nt: TGTACCAGCAGCTTAACGGGCAATCAGCCCCAGCATTTT; d_gene: .; j_gene: TRBJ1-5; v_gene: TRBV11-3; abundance: .
CDR3aa: CASSEPNQPQHF; CDR3nt: TGTGCCAGTAGTGAGCCCAATCAGCCCCAGCATTTT; d_gene: .; j_gene: TRBJ1-5; v_gene: TRBV19; abundance: few
CDR3aa: CASSTRTGAPHEQFF; CDR3nt: TGTGCCAGCTCAACGAGGACAGGGGCGCCCCATGAGCAGTTCTTC; d_gene: TRBD1; j_gene: TRBJ2-1; v_gene: TRBV18; abundance: few
CDR3aa: CASTTGRPPSYEQYF; CDR3nt: TGTGCCAGCACCACCGGACGGCCACCCTCCTACGAGCAGTACTTC; d_gene: .; j_gene: TRBJ2-7; v_gene: TRBV28; abundance: many
CDR3aa: CASTSPKAGEGRSFSGNTIYF; CDR3nt: TGTGCCAGCACCTCCCCGAAGGCCGGGGAGGGCCGCTCCTTCTCTGGAAACACCATATATTTT; d_gene: .; j_gene: TRBJ1-3; v_gene: TRBV21-1; abundance: many
CDR3aa: CASSQREKSSYEQYF; CDR3nt: TGCGCCAGCAGCCAAAGGGAGAAGAGCTCCTACGAGCAGTACTTC; d_gene: .; j_gene: TRBJ2-7; v_gene: TRBV4-1; abundance: many
CDR3aa: CASSPSGRGLRDTQYF; CDR3nt: TGTGCCAGCAGTCCTAGCGGGAGGGGCCTCCGAGATACGCAGTATTTT; d_gene: TRBD2; j_gene: TRBJ2-3; v_gene: TRBV2; abundance: many
CDR3aa: CASSLSGGDTSYEQYF; CDR3nt: TGTGCCAGCAGCTTATCAGGGGGAGACACTTCCTACGAGCAGTACTTC; d_gene: TRBD1; j_gene: TRBJ2-7; v_gene: TRBV7-6; abundance: many
CDR3aa: CASSPFAGGISGANVLTF; CDR3nt: TGCGCCAGCAGCCCTTTCGCAGGGGGCATCTCTGGGGCCAACGTCCTGACTTTC; d_gene: TRBD1; j_gene: TRBJ2-6; v_gene: TRBV4-1; abundance: .
CDR3aa: CASSRAGSNQPQHF; CDR3nt: TGTGCCAGCAGTCGAGCGGGAAGCAATCAGCCCCAGCATTTT; d_gene: .; j_gene: TRBJ1-5; v_gene: TRBV28; abundance: few
CDR3aa: CASSVAGKVNTIYF; CDR3nt: TGTGCCAGCAGCGTGGCAGGGAAGGTAAACACCATATATTTT; d_gene: .; j_gene: TRBJ1-3; v_gene: TRBV9; abundance: few
CDR3aa: CASSPTIITEAFF; CDR3nt: TGTGCCAGCAGTCCTACTATCATCACTGAAGCTTTCTTT; d_gene: .; j_gene: TRBJ1-1; v_gene: TRBV27; abundance: many
CDR3aa: CASSMPGSYQPQHF; CDR3nt: TGTGCCAGTAGTATGCCAGGGTCATATCAGCCCCAGCATTTT; d_gene: .; j_gene: TRBJ1-5; v_gene: TRBV19; abundance: few
CDR3aa: CASSLVSYGYTF; CDR3nt: TGTGCCAGCAGCTTAGTAAGCTATGGCTACACCTTC; d_gene: .; j_gene: TRBJ1-2; v_gene: TRBV7-9; abundance: many
CDR3aa: CASSLVVGKTGNTIYF; CDR3nt: TGTGCCAGCAGCTTAGTTGTGGGGAAGACTGGAAACACCATATATTTT; d_gene: .; j_gene: TRBJ1-3; v_gene: TRBV7-2; abundance: .
CDR3aa: CASSLTGYEQFF; CDR3nt: TGTGCCAGCAGCTTAACGGGGTATGAGCAGTTCTTC; d_gene: .; j_gene: TRBJ2-1; v_gene: TRBV7-9; abundance: many
CDR3aa: CSARGGSNQPQHF; CDR3nt: TGCAGTGCTAGAGGTGGTAGCAATCAGCCCCAGCATTTT; d_gene: .; j_gene: TRBJ1-5; v_gene: TRBV20-1; abundance: many
CDR3aa: CASSYGNLAGIYEQYF; CDR3nt: TGTGCCAGCAGTTACGGCAACTTGGCGGGGATCTACGAGCAGTACTTC; d_gene: .; j_gene: TRBJ2-7; v_gene: TRBV6-5; abundance: few
CDR3aa: CASSEQGIGPEQYF; CDR3nt: TGTGCCAGCAGTGAACAGGGGATCGGTCCCGAGCAGTACTTC; d_gene: .; j_gene: TRBJ2-7; v_gene: TRBV25-1; abundance: few
CDR3aa: CSAFREGGREQYF; CDR3nt: TGCAGTGCTTTCAGGGAAGGGGGCCGGGAGCAGTACTTC; d_gene: TRBD1; j_gene: TRBJ2-7; v_gene: TRBV20-1; abundance: many
CDR3aa: CSAFPLGGYYGYTF; CDR3nt: TGCAGTGCCTTCCCTTTGGGGGGGTACTATGGCTACACCTTC; d_gene: .; j_gene: TRBJ1-2; v_gene: TRBV20-1; abundance: many
CDR3aa: CASSLKRAGFDEQFF; CDR3nt: TGTGCCAGCAGCTTAAAGAGGGCCGGTTTCGATGAGCAGTTCTTC; d_gene: .; j_gene: TRBJ2-1; v_gene: TRBV11-3; abundance: many
CDR3aa: CASSYDSNQPQHF; CDR3nt: TGTGCCAGCAGTTACGATAGCAATCAGCCCCAGCATTTT; d_gene: .; j_gene: TRBJ1-5; v_gene: TRBV6-5; abundance: .
CDR3aa: CASSLGLAGYNEQFF; CDR3nt: TGCGCCAGCAGCTTGGGACTAGCGGGATACAATGAGCAGTTCTTC; d_gene: TRBD2; j_gene: TRBJ2-1; v_gene: TRBV5-1; abundance: few
CDR3aa: CASSSVTGTGGTSPLHF; CDR3nt: TGTGCCAGCAGTTCCGTGACTGGGACAGGGGGCACTTCACCCCTCCACTTT; d_gene: TRBD1; j_gene: TRBJ1-6; v_gene: TRBV27; abundance: .
CDR3aa: CASSPWGQGVSGNTIYF; CDR3nt: TGTGCCAGCAGCCCATGGGGGCAGGGGGTTTCTGGAAACACCATATATTTT; d_gene: TRBD1; j_gene: TRBJ1-3; v_gene: TRBV7-6; abundance: .
CDR3aa: CASSPGPASSIQYF; CDR3nt: TGTGCCAGCAGCCCCGGACCTGCGTCAAGCATTCAGTACTTC; d_gene: .; j_gene: TRBJ2-4; v_gene: TRBV11-2; abundance: many
CDR3aa: CASTIKGGGRPYEQYF; CDR3nt: TGTGCCAGCACCATCAAAGGGGGCGGGAGGCCGTACGAGCAGTACTTC; d_gene: .; j_gene: TRBJ2-7; v_gene: TRBV7-2; abundance: few
CDR3aa: CASSFTGVQPQHF; CDR3nt: TGTGCCAGCAGTTTCACAGGGGTCCAGCCCCAGCATTTT; d_gene: TRBD1; j_gene: TRBJ1-5; v_gene: TRBV27; abundance: many
CDR3aa: CASSLATGNTIYF; CDR3nt: TGTGCCAGCTCACTGGCGACTGGAAACACCATATATTTT; d_gene: .; j_gene: TRBJ1-3; v_gene: TRBV18; abundance: many
CDR3aa: CASSYGHSWGDVGEQYF; CDR3nt: TGTGCCAGCAGTTACGGCCACTCTTGGGGCGACGTCGGCGAGCAGTACTTC; d_gene: .; j_gene: TRBJ2-7; v_gene: TRBV6-2/TRBV6-3; abundance: many
CDR3aa: CAGRAISTDTQYF; CDR3nt: TGTGCCGGTAGGGCCATTAGCACAGATACGCAGTATTTT; d_gene: .; j_gene: TRBJ2-3; v_gene: TRBV28; abundance: .
CDR3aa: CASSLREGGEQFF; CDR3nt: TGTGCCAGCAGCTTAAGGGAAGGCGGTGAGCAGTTCTTC; d_gene: .; j_gene: TRBJ2-1; v_gene: TRBV7-9; abundance: many